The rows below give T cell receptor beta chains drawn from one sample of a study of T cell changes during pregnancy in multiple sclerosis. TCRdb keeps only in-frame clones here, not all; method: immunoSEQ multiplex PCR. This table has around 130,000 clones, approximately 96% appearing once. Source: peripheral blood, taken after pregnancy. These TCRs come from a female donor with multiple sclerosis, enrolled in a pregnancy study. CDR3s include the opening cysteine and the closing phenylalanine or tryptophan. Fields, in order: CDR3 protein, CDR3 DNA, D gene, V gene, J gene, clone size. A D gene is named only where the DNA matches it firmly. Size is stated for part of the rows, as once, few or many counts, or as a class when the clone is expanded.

CASSGGGILSDTQYF	TGTGCCAGCAGTGGGGGGGGAATCCTCTCGGATACGCAGTATTTT	TRBD2	TRBV25-1	TRBJ2-3	.
CASSQDQGQGFNEQFF	TGCGCCAGCAGCCAAGATCAGGGACAGGGGTTCAATGAGCAGTTCTTC	TRBD1	TRBV4-3	TRBJ2-1	.
CSVKSGDYGYTF	TGCAGCGTCAAGTCAGGGGACTATGGCTACACCTTC	.	TRBV29-1	TRBJ1-2	.
CASSFIAMRDEQFF	TGTGCCAGCAGTTTCATAGCGATGAGGGATGAGCAGTTCTTC	.	TRBV27	TRBJ2-1	.
CASSLYGTGGSAQPQHF	TGTGCCAGCAGTTTATACGGGACAGGGGGCTCCGCTCAGCCCCAGCATTTT	TRBD1	TRBV27	TRBJ1-5	.
CASSYRDRQETQYF	TGTGCCAGCAGTTACCGGGACAGACAAGAGACCCAGTACTTC	TRBD1	TRBV6-6	TRBJ2-5	.
CSVAVIAGGHTGELFF	TGCAGCGTTGCAGTAATAGCGGGAGGGCACACCGGGGAGCTGTTTTTT	TRBD2	TRBV29-1	TRBJ2-2	.
CASSPREGAGGGELFF	TGTGCCAGCAGCCCGAGGGAGGGAGCGGGCGGCGGGGAGCTGTTTTTT	TRBD2	TRBV7-2	TRBJ2-2	.
CASRGLGSYNEQFF	TGTGCCAGCAGGGGACTAGGATCCTACAATGAGCAGTTCTTC	TRBD2	TRBV7-8	TRBJ2-1	.
CASSLQGQEDGYTF	TGTGCCAGCTCACTCCAGGGGCAGGAGGATGGCTACACCTTC	.	TRBV18	TRBJ1-2	.
CASSLERGFGYEQYF	TGCGCCAGCAGCTTGGAGAGAGGTTTTGGTTACGAGCAGTACTTC	.	TRBV5-1	TRBJ2-7	.
CAISVGLAGVNEQFF	TGTGCCATCAGTGTAGGGCTAGCGGGAGTCAATGAGCAGTTCTTC	TRBD2	TRBV10-3	TRBJ2-1	.
CASSEGRNQPQHF	TGTGCCAGCAGTGAGGGCAGGAATCAGCCCCAGCATTTT	.	TRBV2	TRBJ1-5	.
CASSVGSTYEQYF	TGTGCCAGCAGCGTGGGCAGCACCTACGAGCAGTACTTC	.	TRBV9	TRBJ2-7	.
CASSGGYTEAFF	TGTGCCAGTAGTGGGGGGTACACTGAAGCTTTCTTT	.	TRBV19	TRBJ1-1	few
CASSQVGLPTDEQFF	TGTGCCAGCAGCCAAGTGGGACTACCCACGGATGAGCAGTTCTTC	TRBD2	TRBV14	TRBJ2-1	.
CASSPRQGFNEKLFF	TGTGCCAGCAGCCCCCGACAGGGGTTTAATGAAAAACTGTTTTTT	TRBD1	TRBV7-9	TRBJ1-4	.
CASSQGSGEMNTEAFF	TGCGCCAGCAGCCAAGGGTCGGGGGAAATGAACACTGAAGCTTTCTTT	.	TRBV4-1	TRBJ1-1	once
CASSLFPGLAGRDTQYF	TGTGCCAGCAGCTTATTCCCGGGACTAGCGGGACGAGATACGCAGTATTTT	TRBD2	TRBV11-2	TRBJ2-3	.
CASSLTAGSSYEQYF	TGTGCCAGCAGCTTGACGGCGGGTAGCTCCTACGAGCAGTACTTC	.	TRBV5-5	TRBJ2-7	.
CASRPIGANTEAFF	TGTGCCAGCAGACCCATTGGGGCGAACACTGAAGCTTTCTTT	.	TRBV6-5	TRBJ1-1	.
CASTKVQASNQPQHF	TGTGCCAGTACTAAAGTACAGGCTAGCAATCAGCCCCAGCATTTT	.	TRBV19	TRBJ1-5	.
CASSIGGRDEQYF	TGTGCCAGCAGCATAGGGGGACGGGACGAGCAGTACTTC	.	TRBV6-5	TRBJ2-7	.
CASSLWSGSDTGELFF	TGTGCCAGCAGTTTATGGTCAGGGTCGGACACCGGGGAGCTGTTTTTT	.	TRBV28	TRBJ2-2	.